This T cell receptor (beta chain) was sequenced during a study of Graves' ophthalmopathy and Graves' hyperthyroidism. Turning to the study itself: A follow-up of 18 months without ophthalmopathy meant that hyperthyroidism was stable.

Study observations and caveats: The authors also found most expanded thyroid clonotypes above 0.001 frequency in blood.

Ten or more counts support this clonotype. Its antigen is as yet unknown. This CDR3 has 15 residues. Germline V gives CDR1 LGHNA, CDR2 YSLEER. The V and J ends lost 2 bases and 8 bases, in that order; junction bases with no gene match: 6. RNA transcripts were the source from which TCR beta CDR3 regions were amplified. The workflow started with a first-round RT-PCR run with HTBI primers and then moved on to a second-round multiplex PCR. TCRdb analysed the multiplex PCR reads with MiXCR anew, one entry per CDR3 protein. The data hold around 1,200,000 distinct CDR3 sequences, with 35% to 45% observed a single time.

Sequencing used peripheral blood or thyroid tissue (not recorded which). The sequence derives from an adult man with Graves' hyperthyroidism. V usage is TRBV4-3 and J usage is TRBJ1-6; TRBD1 agrees at 7 bases. The CDR3 reads CASSQQDRVDSPLHF. The DNA of the CDR3 is TGCGCCAGCAGCCAACAAGACAGGGTCGATTCACCCCTCCACTTT.